This T cell receptor (beta chain) comes out of a study of blood T cell repertoires in COVID-19 (dated by TCRdb to 2018 to 2021). Study-level background: Collaborator samples came from the United States, Italy and Spain and covered acute and convalescent phases of COVID-19. The material from the prospective study consisted of cDNA or gDNA derived from T cells, B-cell-depleted T cells, or PBMCs. Deeply sampled blood TCRbeta repertoires from subjects exposed to, actively infected with, or recovered from COVID-19 were included in the dataset. The repertoires were made available in a free public database intended to serve as a resource for research on the immune response to SARS-CoV-2. Samples were obtained from the ongoing ImmuneRACE study (first 160 participants) and from some 1,200 subjects provided by 6 global collaborators. The sample metadata nearly always contained a de-identified subject ID, COVID-19 status, age in years and sex. Where HLA class I and class II types were available, the types were taken from metadata supplied by the sample provider, not from assay-based typing.

Here is what the overall study found, with its caveats: The amount of clinical and demographic metadata varied by source and participant and was provided uncurated.

The collaborating institutions used their own protocols to collect whole blood in K2EDTA tubes. For TCRbeta analysis, collaborators shipped samples as frozen whole blood, isolated PBMCs, or DNA extracted from either of those sample types. The immunoSEQ Assay, a bias-controlled multiplex PCR, was used to amplify TCRbeta CDR3 regions from genomic DNA. As for the authors' bioinformatics: The number of nucleated cells in each sample was estimated from the amplification of reference gene primers within the assay. Sequence reads were collapsed and filtered to measure the absolute abundance of every unique TCRbeta CDR3 rearrangement. For each sample, productive Simpson clonality was calculated as the square root of Simpson's diversity index over productive rearrangements. Here the immuneACCESS table is served through TCRdb, limited to in-frame sequences with V and J called. Missing clones are a known gap in these copies; in checked studies unresolved V genes cover under half, and the rest lacks a known reason. The V and J calls and the clone size are those of that table, but D and trimming were determined from the DNA. Present in this sample are almost 300,000 clones, about 87% of which were seen just once. The ten top clones hold 1% to 1.5% of the sample.

This clone was recorded once. Its antigen specificity is not known. No much larger clone exists at a distance of one base, and base qualities are not known. Looking up the germline V gene yields CDR1 MDHEN and CDR2 SYDVKM. V lost 5 bases and J lost 1 base; the stretch between them is 11 bases long. The CDR3 covers 14 residues, taking in both the cysteine and the phenylalanine. Only the CDR3 portion is preserved as DNA: 42 bases, with reading frame beginning at the first base. Recombination joined TRBV28 with TRBJ1-2; there is no confident call for the D gene. Sequencing input: peripheral blood. The receptor was isolated from an older man with acute or convalescent COVID-19. The CDR3 sequence is CASSKPGLNYGYTF. Read as DNA, the sequence is TGTGCCAGCAGTAAGCCCGGACTTAACTATGGCTACACCTTC.